These 26 T cell receptor beta chains originate from one sample sequenced in a study of blood T cell repertoires in COVID-19 (dated by TCRdb to 2020 to 2021). Preparation of the library involved the immunoSEQ multiplex PCR assay. Entries here come from immuneACCESS through TCRdb and include only in-frame sequences with V and J called. Some clones fail to appear in such tables; in the studies checked, an unresolved V gene covers under half of the shortfall, and the cause of the remainder is unknown. The sample has nearly 350,000 clones on record, 85% to 90% of them singletons. In total, the top ten clones hold approximately 7.3% of the sample. The material sequenced was peripheral blood. The receptors here all came from a woman aged 70-85 years with COVID-19, enrolled during active disease.

The chain joins TRBV19 to TRBJ1-1; 7 bases align to TRBD1. From germline, CDR1 is LNHDA and CDR2 SQIVND (reference sequence). CDR3 length: 15 amino acids. Unmatched junction bases numbered 6, after V lost 4 bases and J lost 1 base. The DNA of the CDR3 is TGTGCCAGTAGTAACCCCGGGACAGCGAACACTGAAGCTTTCTTT. Amino acid sequence: CASSNPGTANTEAFF.

The chain couples TRBV27 to TRBJ1-6; TRBD1 matches 10 bases. The CDR3 spans 14 residues. V lost 5 bases, J lost 7 bases, and 2 bases stayed unmatched. Per the germline V gene, CDR1 is MNHEY and CDR2 is SMNVEV (reference sequence). In nucleotides, the CDR3 is TGTGCCAGCAGTCGGACAGGGGGGAATTCACCCCTCCACTTT. Protein: CASSRTGGNSPLHF.

This chain links TRBV7-2 with TRBJ1-3; 8 bases are a match to TRBD1. The V and J ends lost 3 bases and 4 bases, in that order; junction bases with no gene match: 8. The CDR3 has 16 residues. Germline CDR1 is SGHTA and CDR2 is FQGNSA. This CDR3 is CASSLRWTGSGNTIYF. The CDR3 DNA sequence: TGTGCCAGCAGCTTGCGGTGGACAGGGTCAGGAAACACCATATATTTT.

The V gene is TRBV9, the J gene TRBJ1-1, with 8 bases fitting TRBD1. This CDR3 is built from 16 residues. After removal of 3 bases from V and 1 base from J, the junction contained 8 bases not matched to a gene. Germline CDR1 is SGDLS and CDR2 is YYNGEE. The CDR3 coding sequence is TGTGCCAGCAGCGACACGGGACAGGTCCCGAACACTGAAGCTTTCTTT. It codes for CASSDTGQVPNTEAFF. Combining the CDR3 with reference TRBV9 and TRBJ1-1 gives the whole variable domain DSGVTQTPKHLITATGQRVTLRCSPRSGDLSVYWYQQSLDQGLQFLIQYYNGEERAKGNILERFSAQQFPDLHSELNLSSLELGDSALYFCASSDTGQVPNTEAFFGQGTRLTVV.

The chain couples TRBV7-9 to TRBJ2-3; D possibly corresponds to TRBD1 (7 bases). V was shortened by 4 bases and J by 6 bases, with 17 bases between the two germline ends. The CDR3 has 15 residues. The germline CDR1 and CDR2 sequences are SEHNR and FQNEAQ (reference sequence). The CDR3 DNA sequence: TGTGCCAGCAGCTATGTGCAGGGGGGCGGGGATACGCAGTATTTT. Translating gives CASSYVQGGGDTQYF.

The chain recombines TRBV3-1 (or the pseudogene TRBV3-2) with TRBJ2-7; TRBD1 aligns across 9 bases. This CDR3 contains 14 residues. CDR1 and CDR2 (germline): LGHDT, YNNKEL (reference sequence). V was clipped by 4 bases and J by 4 bases; unmatched bases: 5. The CDR3 spells CASSPGTGSYEQYF. DNA of the CDR3: TGTGCCAGCAGCCCGGGGACAGGGTCATACGAGCAGTACTTC.

This clone was seen just once. The chain couples TRBV2 to TRBJ1-1, with 9 bases that match TRBD1. Germline loops: CDR1 SNHLY, CDR2 FYNNEI. Trimming removed 5 bases from V and 5 bases from J; junction bases left unmatched: 6. This CDR3 contains 14 residues. CDR3 in DNA: TGTGCCAGCAGTTTACAGGGGGCAGGGACTGAAGCTTTCTTT. It translates to CASSLQGAGTEAFF.

The gene calls are TRBV29-1 and TRBJ2-5, with 7 nucleotides matching TRBD2. CDR1 SQVTM and CDR2 ANQGSEA come from the germline V gene. The CDR3 totals 16 residues. V gave up 0 bases and J gave up 5 bases; unmatched junction bases: 12. CDR3 nucleotides: TGCAGCGTTGAAGAGGGGTTAGGGAGGGTCTTGGAGACCCAGTACTTC. Translated: CSVEEGLGRVLETQYF.

The chain is built from TRBV30 and TRBJ1-3, with 7 bases aligning to TRBD1. From germline, CDR1 is GTSNPN and CDR2 SVGIG (reference sequence). This CDR3 has 11 amino acids. The ends lost 4 bases at V and 14 bases at J; junction bases unmatched: 8. The CDR3 here is CAWKPGGSVYF. The CDR3 DNA follows: TGTGCCTGGAAGCCAGGGGGATCGGTATATTTT.

The chain is built from TRBV6-5 and TRBJ1-3, with D unresolved. CDR1 is MNHEY, CDR2 SVGAGI, per germline. The CDR3 consists of 14 residues. V lost 6 bases to trimming and J lost 0 bases, with 9 bases between them. The CDR3 coding sequence is TGTGCCAGCAGGGTACAGAGCTCTGGAAACACCATATATTTT. Protein: CASRVQSSGNTIYF.

CDR3 coding DNA: TGTGCCAGCAGGCGGGACGGTCGCTCTGGAAACACCATATATTTT. Translation: CASRRDGRSGNTIYF. The gene calls are TRBV6-5 and TRBJ1-3; D might be TRBD1 (5 bases). This CDR3 has 15 residues. Trimming shortened V by 6 bases and J by 0 bases, and 12 bases separated the two germline ends. Per germline, CDR1 MNHEY and CDR2 SVGAGI.

The chain carries TRBV10-3 and TRBJ2-3, with a tentative D call TRBD2 (6 bases). CDR1 and CDR2 from the germline V gene are ENHRY and SYGVKD. With 8 bases removed from V and 1 base from J, the gap between germline ends came to 19 bases. This CDR3 spans 16 amino acids. CDR3 nucleotide sequence: TGTGCCATCGGGACTGGAGGCAAGATCCGCACAGATACGCAGTATTTT. This translates into CAIGTGGKIRTDTQYF.

The chain recombines TRBV29-1 with TRBJ2-7, with D possibly being TRBD1 (5 bases). CDR1 and CDR2 (germline): SQVTM, ANQGSEA. V was trimmed by 4 bases and J by 4 bases, leaving 8 bases between them. The CDR3 spans 11 residues. CDR3 loop: CSVARDYEQYF. As DNA, the CDR3 is TGCAGCGTTGCCAGGGATTACGAGCAGTACTTC.

The genes are TRBV24-1 and TRBJ1-2; the D gene is possibly TRBD1 (6 bases). The CDR3 is 12 residues long. CDR1 and CDR2 (germline): KGHDR, SFDVKD. The V and J ends lost 4 bases and 4 bases respectively, with 6 bases between them. The CDR3 region is CATSEGAYGYTF. The DNA of the CDR3 is TGTGCCACCAGTGAGGGGGCCTATGGCTACACCTTC.

This clone was seen just once. The chain carries TRBV19 and TRBJ2-3; no definite D call. Germline V lookup: CDR1 LNHDA, CDR2 SQIVND (reference sequence). With 7 bases removed from V and 2 bases from J, the gap between germline ends came to 10 bases. The CDR3 has 13 residues. CDR3 sequence (DNA): TGTGCCAGTACCGCGCCCTACACAGATACGCAGTATTTT. It yields the protein CASTAPYTDTQYF.

The chain combines TRBV6-5 with TRBJ1-6; TRBD1 is a possible D gene (6 bases). This CDR3 spans 15 amino acids. Germline values: CDR1 MNHEY, CDR2 SVGAGI. Trimming stripped 7 bases from V and 10 bases from J, with 20 bases between. The CDR3 sequence is CASTPGQKGVSPLHF. Written as DNA, the CDR3 is TGTGCCAGCACCCCGGGACAAAAAGGGGTCTCACCCCTCCACTTT.

The rearrangement uses TRBV24-1 and TRBJ2-3, with a weak D call TRBD2 (6 bases). The V end was cut by 9 bases, the J end by 4 bases, with 16 bases between. Germline V lookup: CDR1 KGHDR, CDR2 SFDVKD. The CDR3 contains 14 residues. The CDR3 coding sequence is TGTGCCACCGGGGCCGGGGACTCCCCAGATACGCAGTATTTT. It specifies CATGAGDSPDTQYF.

The chain joins TRBV27 to TRBJ1-1, with 7 positions matching TRBD1. Per the germline V gene, CDR1 is MNHEY and CDR2 is SMNVEV (reference sequence). V was pared by 0 bases and J by 11 bases, with 6 bases of the junction left unmatched. The CDR3 is 13 residues long. The CDR3 region has the DNA TGTGCCAGCAGTTTATCAACAGGGGCGTTTGCTTTCTTT. It encodes CASSLSTGAFAFF.

The rearrangement links TRBV20-1 to TRBJ1-2; no clear D. Germline CDR1 and CDR2: DFQATT and SNEGSKA (reference sequence). V lost 3 bases to trimming and J lost 5 bases, with 7 bases between them. CDR3 length equals 11 residues. CDR3 amino acids: CSASGGYGYTF. As DNA, the CDR3 is TGCAGTGCTAGCGGCGGTTATGGCTACACCTTC.

The V gene is TRBV4-1, the J gene TRBJ2-5, with 12 bases fitting TRBD1. The CDR3 is 16 residues long. Trimming cost V 2 bases and J 5 bases; bases outside gene matches: 6. Germline CDR1 is MGHRA and CDR2 is YSYEKL. The CDR3 bases are TGCGCCAGCAGCCAACCCGGGACAGGGGGCATGGAGACCCAGTACTTC. Encoded protein: CASSQPGTGGMETQYF.

This chain connects TRBV6-5 to TRBJ2-1; the D gene is possibly TRBD2 (7 bases). From germline, CDR1 is MNHEY and CDR2 SVGAGI. V gave up 7 bases and J gave up 7 bases, with 17 bases separating them. The CDR3 extends over 14 amino acids. In DNA, the CDR3 is TGTGCCAGCACGACACCGGGGGGCATAAATGAGCAGTTCTTC. This encodes CASTTPGGINEQFF.

The chain recombines TRBV5-1 with TRBJ2-7; no clear D. Trimming took off 2 bases at V and 3 bases at J, with 6 bases between the two ends. This CDR3 region has 12 residues. Germline V gives CDR1 SGHRS, CDR2 YFSETQ. CDR3 in DNA: TGCGCCAGCAGCTTTAACAGCTACGAGCAGTACTTC. Protein: CASSFNSYEQYF.

The count of this clone is one. The genes are TRBV18 and TRBJ2-3; weak D call: TRBD1 (7 bases). Trimming left V 8 bases short and J 6 bases short, with 15 bases between. The CDR3 runs 13 residues. Germline V gene lookup returns CDR1 KGHSH and CDR2 LQKENI. The CDR3 DNA is TGTGCCAGCACCCAGACAGGGACTGATACGCAGTATTTT. Protein: CASTQTGTDTQYF.

This clone was detected only a few times. This chain joins TRBV7-2 and TRBJ1-1; D is uncertain. Germline CDR1 and CDR2: SGHTA and FQGNSA. This CDR3 contains 13 residues. Trimming cost V 4 bases and J 1 base, with 7 bases left between them. The CDR3, as DNA: TGTGCCAGCAGCTCTTACAGGAACACTGAAGCTTTCTTT. Translation gives CASSSYRNTEAFF.

This chain joins TRBV12-3 or TRBV12-4 and TRBJ1-2, with TRBD1 matching 9 bases. The CDR3 runs to 13 residues. J gave up 8 bases and V 6 bases, and 7 bases lay outside the gene matches. CDR3 residues: CASSWTGAKGYTF. As DNA, the CDR3 is TGTGCCAGCAGCTGGACAGGGGCTAAAGGCTACACCTTC.

V usage is TRBV12-5 and J usage is TRBJ1-5; a weak D match, TRBD1 (6 bases). V lost 0 bases and J lost 4, with 13 bases in between. CDR1 and CDR2 (germline): LGHNT, FRNRAP. This CDR3 has 16 amino acids. Here the CDR3 reads CASGLVGGAGNQPQHF. The CDR3 DNA reads TGTGCTAGTGGTTTGGTAGGGGGGGCTGGGAATCAGCCCCAGCATTTT.